This is a list of T cell receptor beta chains from one sample in a study of control samples from healthy donors and cancer patients. Generated by immunoSEQ multiplex PCR, the TCRdb table keeps only in-frame clones and is missing some. Seen here are about 55,000 clones, around 96% observed once, and the top ten hold around 1%. The sequenced sample was blood. The receptors were sampled from a woman aged 18-35 years in good health. CDR3s include the opening cysteine and the closing phenylalanine or tryptophan. Fields, in order: V gene, clone size, J gene, D gene, CDR3 protein, CDR3 DNA. A D gene is named only where the DNA matches it firmly. The size of a clone is reported for some rows only, either as once, few or many, or as a class for expanded clones.

TRBV3-1/TRBV3-2	-	TRBJ2-2	-	CASSQGLDYTGELFF	TGTGCCAGCAGCCAAGGACTAGACTACACCGGGGAGCTGTTTTTT
TRBV6-5	-	TRBJ2-7	-	CASSYSVDSLYEQYF	TGTGCCAGCAGTTACTCGGTGGACAGCCTCTACGAGCAGTACTTC
TRBV5-4	-	TRBJ2-7	TRBD1	CASSSPGQAIYEQYF	TGTGCCAGCAGCTCCCCGGGACAGGCGATCTACGAGCAGTACTTC
TRBV3-1/TRBV3-2	-	TRBJ1-1	-	CASSLGGGKTEAFF	TGTGCCAGCAGCCTAGGGGGGGGTAAGACTGAAGCTTTCTTT
TRBV24-1	-	TRBJ2-7	TRBD1	CATSEGTGGEQYF	TGTGCCACCAGTGAAGGGACAGGGGGCGAGCAGTACTTC
TRBV6-5	-	TRBJ1-1	-	CASSYSENTEAFF	TGTGCCAGCAGTTACTCGGAGAACACTGAAGCTTTCTTT
TRBV30	-	TRBJ2-1	-	CAWSGQVGEEQFF	TGTGCCTGGAGTGGTCAAGTGGGGGAAGAGCAGTTCTTC
TRBV24-1	-	TRBJ2-1	TRBD2	CATSDKRGGPLREQFF	TGTGCCACCAGTGATAAGCGGGGAGGTCCTCTGAGGGAGCAGTTCTTC
TRBV5-5	-	TRBJ1-3	-	CASSLAPMTGNTIYF	TGTGCCAGCAGCTTGGCGCCGATGACTGGAAACACCATATATTTT
TRBV6-2/TRBV6-3	-	TRBJ1-5	TRBD1	CASSYGQGDPNSNQPQHF	TGTGCCAGCAGTTACGGGCAGGGGGACCCTAATAGCAATCAGCCCCAGCATTTT
TRBV19	-	TRBJ2-1	TRBD2	CASSIATGGNYNEQFF	TGTGCCAGTAGTATAGCTACGGGGGGGAACTACAATGAGCAGTTCTTC
TRBV5-1	-	TRBJ2-7	-	CASSLVGQGWNEQYF	TGCGCCAGCAGCTTGGTAGGGCAGGGATGGAACGAGCAGTACTTC
TRBV3-1/TRBV3-2	-	TRBJ1-1	TRBD1	CASSPGTVNTEAFF	TGTGCCAGCAGCCCTGGGACAGTCAACACTGAAGCTTTCTTT
TRBV7-2	-	TRBJ2-7	-	CASSLLAVRGEQYF	TGTGCCAGCAGCTTGCTAGCAGTTCGGGGGGAGCAGTACTTC
TRBV12-5	-	TRBJ1-5	-	CASGGRLGGNQPQHF	TGTGCTAGTGGTGGTCGTCTCGGGGGAAATCAGCCCCAGCATTTT
TRBV5-4	-	TRBJ2-7	-	CASSRGTSPREQYF	TGTGCCAGCAGTCGGGGGACGTCGCCCCGCGAGCAGTACTTC
TRBV27	-	TRBJ1-5	-	CASRAGNQPQHF	TGTGCCAGCAGAGCAGGTAATCAGCCCCAGCATTTT
TRBV29-1	once	TRBJ2-2	-	CSVELGSGELFF	TGCAGCGTTGAGTTGGGCAGCGGGGAGCTGTTTTTT
TRBV11-2	-	TRBJ2-5	TRBD2	CASSLAPRDYETQYF	TGTGCCAGCAGCTTAGCTCCCCGGGACTACGAGACCCAGTACTTC
TRBV29-1	-	TRBJ2-1	-	CSVDSSDTYNEQFF	TGCAGCGTTGACTCTAGCGACACCTACAATGAGCAGTTCTTC
TRBV9	-	TRBJ1-1	-	CASNRSPNTEAFF	TGTGCCAGCAACAGAAGTCCAAACACTGAAGCTTTCTTT
TRBV6-2/TRBV6-3	few	TRBJ2-3	-	CASSRGTDITDTQYF	TGTGCCAGCAGCCGCGGGACGGACATCACAGATACGCAGTATTTT
TRBV27	-	TRBJ1-2	TRBD1	CASSLAGTDGYTF	TGTGCCAGCAGTTTAGCAGGGACAGATGGCTACACCTTC
TRBV5-1	-	TRBJ2-7	-	CASMPGDPSYEQYF	TGCGCCAGCATGCCGGGGGACCCTTCCTACGAGCAGTACTTC
TRBV10-1	-	TRBJ2-5	-	CASSESRADEETQYF	TGCGCCAGCAGTGAGTCGCGAGCGGACGAGGAGACCCAGTACTTC
TRBV27	-	TRBJ2-7	-	CASSRQSSYEQYF	TGTGCCAGCAGTAGACAGTCCTCCTACGAGCAGTACTTC
TRBV4-3	once	TRBJ2-7	TRBD1	CASSQGTGRYEQYF	TGCGCCAGCAGCCAAGGGACAGGGAGGTACGAGCAGTACTTC
TRBV30	-	TRBJ2-5	-	CAWSVSGSETQYF	TGTGCCTGGAGTGTATCCGGTTCAGAGACCCAGTACTTC
TRBV4-3	-	TRBJ1-5	-	CASSQLGGRQPQHF	TGCGCCAGCAGCCAACTGGGGGGACGGCAGCCCCAGCATTTT
TRBV12-5	-	TRBJ1-2	TRBD1	CASGQGTGYGYTF	TGTGCTAGTGGACAAGGGACAGGATATGGCTACACCTTC
TRBV11-3	-	TRBJ2-2	TRBD1	CASSLGGQVTGELFF	TGTGCCAGCAGCTTAGGCGGACAGGTTACCGGGGAGCTGTTTTTT
TRBV5-1	few	TRBJ2-5	TRBD2	CASSLAGSGGVQETQYF	TGCGCCAGCAGCTTGGCGGGTAGCGGGGGGGTCCAAGAGACCCAGTACTTC
TRBV24-1	-	TRBJ2-2	-	CATRGTNTGELFF	TGTGCCACGCGGGGTACGAACACCGGGGAGCTGTTTTTT
TRBV2	-	TRBJ1-2	-	CASSDRAGGYTF	TGTGCCAGCAGTGATAGGGCGGGGGGCTACACCTTC
TRBV7-9	-	TRBJ2-1	TRBD2	CASTLTSGGGNEQFF	TGTGCCAGCACCCTTACTAGCGGGGGCGGAAATGAGCAGTTCTTC
TRBV7-3	-	TRBJ2-1	-	CASSLASGEQFF	TGTGCCAGCAGCTTAGCTTCGGGTGAGCAGTTCTTC
TRBV2	-	TRBJ2-7	-	CASRWGLAYEQYF	TGTGCCAGCAGGTGGGGACTTGCCTACGAGCAGTACTTC
TRBV6-4	-	TRBJ2-2	-	CASSEGMENTGELFF	TGTGCCAGCAGTGAGGGGATGGAGAACACCGGGGAGCTGTTTTTT
TRBV5-6	-	TRBJ2-7	-	CASTSLLRTYEQYF	TGTGCCAGCACATCACTACTAAGAACCTACGAGCAGTACTTC
TRBV6-4	-	TRBJ2-6	-	CASSEGSGANVLTF	TGTGCCAGCAGCGAGGGTTCTGGGGCCAACGTCCTGACTTTC
TRBV15	once	TRBJ1-2	-	CATSLGSTANYGYTF	TGTGCCACCAGCTTGGGATCGACGGCAAACTATGGCTACACCTTC
TRBV6-6	-	TRBJ2-1	-	CASSQEWGAGNEQFF	TGTGCCAGCAGTCAGGAGTGGGGGGCGGGCAATGAGCAGTTCTTC
TRBV20-1	-	TRBJ1-2	-	CSARNGLYTF	TGCAGTGCCCGAAACGGACTCTACACCTTC
TRBV5-4	-	TRBJ2-1	TRBD2	CASSPRTSGGASEQFF	TGTGCCAGCAGCCCCCGGACTAGCGGGGGGGCCAGTGAGCAGTTCTTC
TRBV19	-	TRBJ1-2	-	CASSIAGYGYTF	TGTGCCAGTAGTATAGCTGGCTATGGCTACACCTTC
TRBV5-1	-	TRBJ1-5	-	CASSLEAGNQPQHF	TGCGCCAGCAGCTTGGAGGCAGGCAATCAGCCCCAGCATTTT
TRBV6-1	-	TRBJ2-6	-	CASSGRTKSSGANVLTF	TGTGCCAGCAGTGGACGGACAAAGAGCTCTGGGGCCAACGTCCTGACTTTC
TRBV5-6	once	TRBJ1-1	-	CASSSSLRVLLMNTEAFF	TGTGCCAGCAGCTCTTCCTTGAGGGTTTTACTCATGAACACTGAAGCTTTCTTT
TRBV6-2/TRBV6-3	-	TRBJ2-3	-	CASSYSGTNTDTQYF	TGTGCCAGCAGTTACTCCGGGACCAACACAGATACGCAGTATTTT
TRBV5-4	-	TRBJ1-6	-	CASSLDAAGYNSPLHF	TGTGCCAGCAGCTTGGATGCGGCCGGTTATAATTCACCCCTCCACTTT
TRBV29-1	-	TRBJ2-7	-	CSVVDPGPYEQYF	TGCAGCGTTGTCGATCCAGGGCCCTACGAGCAGTACTTC
TRBV6-5	-	TRBJ1-1	-	CASRGFTEAFF	TGTGCCAGCAGGGGGTTCACTGAAGCTTTCTTT
TRBV7-9	-	TRBJ1-4	TRBD1	CASSSNRGMESEKLFF	TGTGCCAGCAGCTCAAACAGGGGTATGGAAAGTGAAAAACTGTTTTTT
TRBV6-4	-	TRBJ1-2	TRBD1	CASSDSTGVEGYTF	TGTGCCAGCAGTGACTCCACAGGGGTGGAGGGCTACACCTTC